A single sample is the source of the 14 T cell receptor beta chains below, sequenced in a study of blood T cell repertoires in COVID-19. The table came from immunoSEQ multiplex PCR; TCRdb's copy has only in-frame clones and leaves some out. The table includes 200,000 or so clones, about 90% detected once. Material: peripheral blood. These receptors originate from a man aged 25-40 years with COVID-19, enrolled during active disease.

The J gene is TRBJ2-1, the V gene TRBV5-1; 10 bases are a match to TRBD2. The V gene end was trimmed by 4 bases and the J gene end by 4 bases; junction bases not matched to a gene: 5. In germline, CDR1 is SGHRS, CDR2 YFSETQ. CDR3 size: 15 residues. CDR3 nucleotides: TGCGCCAGCAGCCCACTAGCGGGGTCTTACAATGAGCAGTTCTTC. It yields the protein CASSPLAGSYNEQFF.

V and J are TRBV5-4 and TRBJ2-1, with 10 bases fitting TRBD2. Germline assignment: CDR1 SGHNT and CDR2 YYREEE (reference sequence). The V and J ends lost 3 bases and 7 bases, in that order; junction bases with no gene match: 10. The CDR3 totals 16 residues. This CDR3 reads CASSSILAGGSNEQFF. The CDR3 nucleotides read TGTGCCAGCAGCTCCATCTTAGCGGGAGGCTCGAATGAGCAGTTCTTC.

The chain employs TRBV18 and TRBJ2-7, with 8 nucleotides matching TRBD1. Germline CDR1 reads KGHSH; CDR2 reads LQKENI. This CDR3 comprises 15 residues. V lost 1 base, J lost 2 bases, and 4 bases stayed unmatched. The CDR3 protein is CASSPRQGAPYEQYF. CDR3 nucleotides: TGTGCCAGCTCACCACGGCAGGGGGCCCCCTACGAGCAGTACTTC.

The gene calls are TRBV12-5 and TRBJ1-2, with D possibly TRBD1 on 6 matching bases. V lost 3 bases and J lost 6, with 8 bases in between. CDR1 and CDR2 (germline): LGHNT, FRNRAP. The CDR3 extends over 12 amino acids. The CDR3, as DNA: TGTGCTAGTGGTTTACACAGGGATGGCTACACCTTC. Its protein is CASGLHRDGYTF.

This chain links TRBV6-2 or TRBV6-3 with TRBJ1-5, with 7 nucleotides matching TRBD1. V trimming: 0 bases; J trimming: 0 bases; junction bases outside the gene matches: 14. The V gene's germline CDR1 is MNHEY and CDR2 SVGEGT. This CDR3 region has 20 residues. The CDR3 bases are TGTGCCAGCAGTTACTCTATTTCCGGGACAGCTAAGAATAGCAATCAGCCCCAGCATTTT. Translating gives CASSYSISGTAKNSNQPQHF.

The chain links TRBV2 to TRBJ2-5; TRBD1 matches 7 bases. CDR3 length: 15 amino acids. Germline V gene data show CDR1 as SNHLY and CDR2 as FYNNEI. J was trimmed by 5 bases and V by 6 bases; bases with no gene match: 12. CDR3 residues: CASRYNRGGEETQYF. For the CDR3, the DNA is TGTGCCAGCAGATATAACAGGGGTGGGGAGGAGACCCAGTACTTC.

This chain's CDR3 is CASSSPSDTPRSNQPQHF. The CDR3 DNA sequence: TGTGCCAGCAGTTCACCCTCGGACACTCCAAGAAGCAATCAGCCCCAGCATTTT. V and J are TRBV6-2 or TRBV6-3 and TRBJ1-5; weak D call: TRBD1 (5 bases). This CDR3 is 18 amino acids long. V lost 4 bases, J lost 1 base, and 20 bases lay in between. Germline V lookup: CDR1 MNHEY, CDR2 SVGEGT.

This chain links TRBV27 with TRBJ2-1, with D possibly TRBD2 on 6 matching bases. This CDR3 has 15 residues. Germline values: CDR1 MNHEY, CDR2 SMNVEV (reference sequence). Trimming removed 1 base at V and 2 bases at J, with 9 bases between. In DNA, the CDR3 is TGTGCCAGCAGTTTATGGGGGGACCCCTACAATGAGCAGTTCTTC. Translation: CASSLWGDPYNEQFF.

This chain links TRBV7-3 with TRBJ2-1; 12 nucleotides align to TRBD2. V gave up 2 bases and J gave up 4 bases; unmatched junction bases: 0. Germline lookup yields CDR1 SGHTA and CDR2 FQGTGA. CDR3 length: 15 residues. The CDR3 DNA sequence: TGTGCCAGCAGCTTACTAGCGGGAGGGTACAATGAGCAGTTCTTC. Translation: CASSLLAGGYNEQFF.

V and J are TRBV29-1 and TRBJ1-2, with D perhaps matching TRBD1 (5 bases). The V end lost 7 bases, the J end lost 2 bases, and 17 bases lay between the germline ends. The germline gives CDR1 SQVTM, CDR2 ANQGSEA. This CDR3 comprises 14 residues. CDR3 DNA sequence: TGCAGCGCCTGGGGCGGGACTCAAAACTATGGCTACACCTTC. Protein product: CSAWGGTQNYGYTF.

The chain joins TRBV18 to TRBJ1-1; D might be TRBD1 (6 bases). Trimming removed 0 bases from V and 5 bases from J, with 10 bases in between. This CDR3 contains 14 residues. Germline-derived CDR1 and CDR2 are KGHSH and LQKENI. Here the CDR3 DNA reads TGTGCCAGCTCACCACCAGCGAGGGGGACTGAAGCTTTCTTT. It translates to CASSPPARGTEAFF.

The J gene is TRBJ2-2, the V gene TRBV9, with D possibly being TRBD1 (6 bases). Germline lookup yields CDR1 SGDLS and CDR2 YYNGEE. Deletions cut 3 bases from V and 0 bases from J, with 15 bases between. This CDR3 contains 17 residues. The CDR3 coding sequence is TGTGCCAGCAGCGAACCCCGGGACAAACCGAACACCGGGGAGCTGTTTTTT. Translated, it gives CASSEPRDKPNTGELFF.

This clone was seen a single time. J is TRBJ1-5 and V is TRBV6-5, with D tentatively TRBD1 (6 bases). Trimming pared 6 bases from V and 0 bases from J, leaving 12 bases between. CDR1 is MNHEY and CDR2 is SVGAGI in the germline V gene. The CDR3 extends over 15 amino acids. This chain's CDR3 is CASSLGQTSNQPQHF. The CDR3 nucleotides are TGTGCCAGCAGCCTAGGACAGACTAGCAATCAGCCCCAGCATTTT.

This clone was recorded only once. The chain's CDR3 is CASSLAGGQKWGYTF. The CDR3 nucleotides read TGTGCCAGCAGCTTGGCCGGGGGACAGAAGTGGGGCTACACCTTC. The chain employs TRBV5-5 and TRBJ1-2; 7 bases map to TRBD1. This CDR3 has 15 amino acids. V was pared by 0 bases and J by 8 bases, with 10 bases of the junction left unmatched. Germline CDR1 reads SGHKS; CDR2 reads YYEKEE (reference sequence).